What follows describes a single T cell receptor (beta chain). Its target is not known. This sample was included in a study of monozygotic twins with inflammatory bowel disease. Findings and limits, study-wide: For IBD patients, clonotypes shared with others were fewer than for healthy twins, especially with disease activity.

The CDR3 runs to 11 residues. The template-switching step introduced UMIs that carried a 6-nucleotide sample barcode. TCRdb reworked the 5' RACE reads into one entry per CDR3 protein, no DNA. The sample yields about 210,000 distinct CDR3 sequences, of which the top ten take up around 1.5%. The source material was blood. V and J are TRBV12-3 or TRBV12-4 and TRBJ2-1. The origin of this receptor is a human donor with ulcerative colitis or Crohn's disease, or a healthy co-twin of an affected twin (not recorded which). CDR3 sequence: CASSSVLEQFF.